This TCR beta chain was identified during a study of cytomegalovirus exposure and HLA in healthy donors. Study-wide background: The same platform was used for the 100 to 150 validation repertoires and the 600 to 700 first-cohort repertoires, a later analysis reported. Broader study findings: Cytomegalovirus-associated status was assigned to 164 TCR beta chains. Most sequenced TCRs were rare (though some public TCRs occurred in many donors). The TCR clusters that emerged in the first cohort tended, a later analysis found, to co-occur in the roughly 120 validation repertoires.

Data came from immunoSEQ multiplex PCR; TCRdb stores just in-frame clones and leaves some out. Among about 74,000 clones listed, approximately 95% were seen once. As for this clone: Its cognate antigen is unknown.

V gave up 1 base and J gave up 4 bases; unmatched junction bases: 5. CDR3 length equals 16 residues. Germline CDR1 is LGHNA and CDR2 is YNFKEQ. This clonotype was obtained from a man between 18 and 35 years old in good health and CMV-seropositive. The sequenced sample consisted of PBMCs. J is TRBJ2-7 and V is TRBV4-2; 12 nucleotides match TRBD2. CDR3 loop: CASSQGLAGVGYEQYF. The CDR3 nucleotides read TGTGCCAGCAGCCAAGGACTAGCGGGAGTCGGATACGAGCAGTACTTC.